A selection of T cell receptor beta chains follows, all from one sample in a study of tumor-infiltrating lymphocytes in localized non-small cell lung cancer. The repertoire was sequenced with immunoSEQ multiplex PCR; TCRdb's copy has only in-frame clones and lacks some. The sample has around 23,000 clones, over 60% seen once; the top ten hold about 6%. The sample taken for sequencing was lung tumor tissue. The receptors were sampled from a human donor with non-small cell lung cancer. The CDR3 runs from the conserved cysteine through the conserved F or W. Fields, in order: clone size, V gene, D gene, CDR3 length, J gene, CDR3 protein, CDR3 DNA. A D gene is named only where the DNA matches it firmly. Not all rows give a size; the values are once, few, many and, for expanded clones, a class.

NA	TRBV6-5	NA	13	TRBJ2-2	CASSYTTAGLLFF	TGTGCCAGCAGTTACACCACCGCAGGGCTGCTGTTTTTT
NA	TRBV7-3	TRBD2	15	TRBJ2-1	CASSAQRGGRNEQFF	TGTGCCAGCAGCGCCCAGCGGGGGGGCCGGAATGAGCAGTTCTTC
once	TRBV7-2	NA	15	TRBJ2-6	CASSPGFTGANVLTF	TGTGCCAGCAGTCCAGGGTTCACTGGGGCCAACGTCCTGACTTTC
NA	TRBV18	NA	14	TRBJ2-1	CASSPRSPGDEQFF	TGTGCCAGCTCACCACGGTCACCCGGGGATGAGCAGTTCTTC
NA	TRBV11-3	TRBD2	20	TRBJ2-2	CASSLDPGLAGGPSTGELFF	TGTGCCAGCAGCTTAGATCCCGGACTAGCGGGGGGGCCGAGCACCGGGGAGCTGTTTTTT
NA	TRBV9	NA	13	TRBJ2-7	CASSVVLGYEQYF	TGTGCCAGCAGCGTAGTCTTGGGCTACGAGCAGTACTTC
once	TRBV4-1	TRBD2	14	TRBJ2-3	CASSQRGGPDTQYF	TGCGCCAGCAGCCAACGGGGGGGCCCAGATACGCAGTATTTT
NA	TRBV9	NA	15	TRBJ2-7	CASDSRGEGSYEQYF	TGTGCCAGCGACTCCAGGGGTGAGGGCTCCTACGAGCAGTACTTC
few	TRBV19	TRBD1	14	TRBJ2-1	CASSMGQGINEQFF	TGTGCCAGTAGTATGGGACAGGGCATTAATGAGCAGTTCTTC
NA	TRBV28	NA	13	TRBJ2-1	CASSSGPHDEQFF	TGTGCCAGCAGTTCCGGGCCGCACGATGAGCAGTTCTTC
NA	TRBV5-1	TRBD1	16	TRBJ1-3	CASSQAGDSSGNTIYF	TGCGCCAGCAGCCAGGCGGGGGACAGCTCTGGAAACACCATATATTTT
NA	TRBV5-4	TRBD1	13	TRBJ2-1	CASRRTGDGEQFF	TGTGCCAGCAGACGGACAGGGGATGGTGAGCAGTTCTTC
NA	TRBV5-6	TRBD2	18	TRBJ2-1	CASSLGTSGGFTYNEQFF	TGTGCCAGCAGCCTCGGGACTAGCGGGGGTTTTACCTACAATGAGCAGTTCTTC
NA	TRBV10-1	TRBD1	16	TRBJ2-5	CASSETGDRDQETQYF	TGCGCCAGCAGTGAGACTGGGGACAGGGATCAAGAGACCCAGTACTTC
NA	TRBV5-1	NA	14	TRBJ2-5	CASSPASSQETQYF	TGCGCCAGCAGCCCTGCTAGCTCCCAAGAGACCCAGTACTTC
NA	TRBV7-2	NA	15	TRBJ2-7	CASSLVSLGGYEQYF	TGTGCCAGCAGCTTAGTGTCGTTGGGAGGATACGAGCAGTACTTC
NA	TRBV19	TRBD1	17	TRBJ1-3	CASSIGAGTGLENTIYF	TGTGCCAGTAGTATAGGCGCCGGGACAGGGCTGGAAAACACCATATATTTT
NA	TRBV7-2	TRBD1	13	TRBJ2-7	CASSSQQGAEQYF	TGTGCCAGCAGCTCCCAACAGGGGGCGGAGCAGTACTTC
NA	TRBV5-5	TRBD1	14	TRBJ1-4	CASTVTGGEEKLFF	TGTGCCAGCACCGTGACAGGGGGAGAGGAAAAACTGTTTTTT
NA	TRBV10-3	NA	15	TRBJ2-2	CATSKAETNTGELFF	TGTGCCACCTCGAAAGCGGAGACGAACACCGGGGAGCTGTTTTTT